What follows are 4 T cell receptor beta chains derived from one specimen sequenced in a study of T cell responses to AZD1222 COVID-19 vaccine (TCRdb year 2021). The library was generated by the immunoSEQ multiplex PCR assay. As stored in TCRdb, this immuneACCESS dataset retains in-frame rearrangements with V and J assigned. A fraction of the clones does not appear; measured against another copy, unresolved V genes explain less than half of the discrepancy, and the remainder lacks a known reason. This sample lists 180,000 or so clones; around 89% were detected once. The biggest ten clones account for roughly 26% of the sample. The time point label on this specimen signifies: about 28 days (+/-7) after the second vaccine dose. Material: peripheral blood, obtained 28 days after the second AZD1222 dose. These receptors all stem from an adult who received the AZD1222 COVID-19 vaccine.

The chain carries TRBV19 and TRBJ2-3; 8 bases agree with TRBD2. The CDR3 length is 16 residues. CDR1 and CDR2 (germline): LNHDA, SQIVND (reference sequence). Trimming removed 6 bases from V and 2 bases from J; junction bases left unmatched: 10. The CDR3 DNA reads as TGTGCCAGTAGCCAGAGAATAGCGGGGTACACAGATACGCAGTATTTT. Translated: CASSQRIAGYTDTQYF.

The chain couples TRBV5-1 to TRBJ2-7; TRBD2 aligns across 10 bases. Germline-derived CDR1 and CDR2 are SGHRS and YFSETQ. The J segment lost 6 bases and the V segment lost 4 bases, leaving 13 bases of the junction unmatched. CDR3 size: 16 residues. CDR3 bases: TGCGCCAGCAGCCCCGGGGTAGCGGGAGGATTTGGCGAGCAGTACTTC. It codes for CASSPGVAGGFGEQYF. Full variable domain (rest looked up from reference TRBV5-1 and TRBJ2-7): KAGVTQTPRYLIKTRGQQVTLSCSPISGHRSVSWYQQTPGQGLQFLFEYFSETQRNKGNFPGRFSGRQFSNSRSEMNVSTLELGDSALYLCASSPGVAGGFGEQYFGPGTRLTVT.

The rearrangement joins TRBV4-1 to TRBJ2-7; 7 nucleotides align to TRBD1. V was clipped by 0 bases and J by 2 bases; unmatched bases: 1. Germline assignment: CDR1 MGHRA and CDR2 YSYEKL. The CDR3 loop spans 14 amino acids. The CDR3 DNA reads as TGCGCCAGCAGCCAAGAGACAGGGCCCTACGAGCAGTACTTC. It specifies CASSQETGPYEQYF.

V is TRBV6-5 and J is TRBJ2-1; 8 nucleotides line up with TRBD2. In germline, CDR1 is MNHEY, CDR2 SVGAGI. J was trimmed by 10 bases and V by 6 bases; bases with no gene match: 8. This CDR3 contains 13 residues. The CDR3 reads CASRVAGFSEQFF. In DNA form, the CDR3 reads TGTGCCAGCAGGGTAGCGGGATTTTCGGAGCAGTTCTTC.